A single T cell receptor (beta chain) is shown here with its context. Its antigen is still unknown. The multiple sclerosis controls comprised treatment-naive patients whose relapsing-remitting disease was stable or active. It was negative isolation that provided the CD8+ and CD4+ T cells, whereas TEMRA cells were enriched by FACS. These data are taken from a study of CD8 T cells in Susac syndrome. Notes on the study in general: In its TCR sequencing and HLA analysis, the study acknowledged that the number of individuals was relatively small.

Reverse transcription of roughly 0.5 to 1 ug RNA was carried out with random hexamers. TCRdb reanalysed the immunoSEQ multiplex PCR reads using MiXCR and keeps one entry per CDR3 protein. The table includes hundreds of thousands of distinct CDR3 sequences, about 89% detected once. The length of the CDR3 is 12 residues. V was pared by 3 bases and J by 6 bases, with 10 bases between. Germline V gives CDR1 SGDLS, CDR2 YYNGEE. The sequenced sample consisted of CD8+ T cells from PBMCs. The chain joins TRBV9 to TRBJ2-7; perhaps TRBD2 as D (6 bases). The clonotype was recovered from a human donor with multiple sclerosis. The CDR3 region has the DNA TGTGCCAGCAGCGGGTTGCGGGGCGAGCAGTACTTC. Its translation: CASSGLRGEQYF.